Listed here are 9 T cell receptor beta chains from one sample, sequenced in a study of beta chain features in type 1 diabetes. The isolated RNA, all of it, was reverse transcribed, so expressed TCRB transcripts were what got sequenced. Profiled with immunoSEQ multiplex PCR; TCRdb holds only in-frame clones, not every one. The sample holds about 200,000 clones, about 11% seen once. Source material: central memory CD4+ T cells from blood. Source of these receptors: a man aged 18 to 29 in good health.

This clone was counted only a few times. This sequence joins TRBV11-2 and TRBJ2-5, with 11 positions matching TRBD2. V gave up 4 bases and J gave up 9 bases; unmatched junction bases: 10. Germline lookup yields CDR1 SGHAT and CDR2 FQNNGV. This CDR3 spans 15 amino acids. This CDR3 reads CASSSGLAVLSAQYF. The CDR3 coding sequence is TGTGCCAGCAGCTCGGGACTAGCGGTCCTCTCGGCCCAGTACTTC.

J is TRBJ2-6 and V is TRBV7-6; no reliable D call. V was cut by 2 bases and J by 0 bases, with 8 bases left in between. Per germline, CDR1 SGHVS and CDR2 FNYEAQ. The CDR3 runs 16 residues. CDR3 protein: CASSLTRLSGANVLTF. The CDR3 DNA follows: TGTGCCAGCAGCTTAACACGGCTCTCTGGGGCCAACGTCCTGACTTTC.

This clone has a count of ten or more. The DNA for the CDR3 is TGTGCCAGCAGTTTAATTGGGGACAGGGGTAGCTACACCTTC. The encoded protein is CASSLIGDRGSYTF. The chain is built from TRBV28 and TRBJ1-2; 10 nucleotides match TRBD1. Per the germline V gene, CDR1 is MDHEN and CDR2 is SYDVKM. This CDR3 has 14 amino acids. The V and J ends lost 2 bases and 9 bases, in that order; junction bases with no gene match: 6.

This clone was counted between two and nine times. The rearrangement uses TRBV4-1 and TRBJ1-1; D remains unclear. The CDR3 loop spans 15 amino acids. In germline, CDR1 is MGHRA, CDR2 YSYEKL. V gave up 0 bases and J gave up 1 base, with 9 bases separating them. CDR3 loop: CASSQDERRNTEAFF. The CDR3 region has the DNA TGCGCCAGCAGCCAAGATGAGAGGCGGAACACTGAAGCTTTCTTT.

The chain combines TRBV29-1 with TRBJ1-2, with D maybe TRBD1 (5 bases). Trimming removed 7 bases from V and 5 bases from J, with 17 bases in between. The CDR3 length is 13 residues. Germline CDR1 and CDR2: SQVTM and ANQGSEA. The chain's CDR3 is CSERGPTIYGYTF. The CDR3 DNA is TGCAGCGAGAGGGGCCCGACTATTTATGGCTACACCTTC.

This clone was counted between two and nine times. The gene calls are TRBV29-1 and TRBJ2-3, with D perhaps matching TRBD1 (5 bases). This CDR3 region has 12 residues. Germline values: CDR1 SQVTM, CDR2 ANQGSEA. Deletions cut 7 bases from V and 3 bases from J, with 11 bases between. As DNA, the CDR3 is TGCAGCGCTGGCCAGGGAACAGATACGCAGTATTTT. Its translation is CSAGQGTDTQYF.

This sequence joins TRBV29-1 and TRBJ2-5; D is unclear. The CDR3 sequence is 11 residues long. Trimming took off 5 bases at V and 4 bases at J, with 8 bases between the two ends. CDR1 and CDR2 (germline): SQVTM, ANQGSEA. This CDR3 is CSVTRRETQYF. In DNA, the CDR3 is TGCAGCGTTACCCGGCGAGAGACCCAGTACTTC.

The CDR3 loop reads CASSSPRPIRDGYTF. CDR3 sequence (DNA): TGTGCCAGCAGCTCCCCCCGCCCGATAAGAGATGGCTACACCTTC. This rearrangement joins TRBV7-9 to TRBJ1-2; D unresolved. The V gene lost 4 bases and the J gene lost 6 bases, with 18 bases spanning the gap. From germline, CDR1 is SEHNR and CDR2 FQNEAQ (reference sequence). The CDR3 contains 15 residues. Together with reference TRBV7-9 and TRBJ1-2, the CDR3 gives the full variable domain: DTGVSQNPRHKITKRGQNVTFRCDPISEHNRLYWYRQTLGQGPEFLTYFQNEAQLEKSRLLSDRFSAERPKGSFSTLEIQRTEQGDSAMYLCASSSPRPIRDGYTFGSGTRLTVV.

The CDR3, as DNA: TGTGCCAGCAGTCGGACAGGGGAGGTTCGGTATGGCTACACCTTC. This translates into CASSRTGEVRYGYTF. The chain carries TRBV6-4 and TRBJ1-2; 9 bases are a match to TRBD1. V shed 5 bases, J shed 5 bases, and the junction held 9 bases outside the gene matches. Per germline, CDR1 MRHNA and CDR2 SNTAGT. The CDR3 length is 15 residues.